These 8 T cell receptor beta chains came from one sample sequenced in a study of blood T cell repertoires in COVID-19. The repertoire was sequenced with immunoSEQ multiplex PCR; TCRdb's copy has only in-frame clones and lacks some. The table lists roughly 250,000 clones, roughly four fifths of them singletons. Sample: peripheral blood. The receptors derive from a woman aged 80 or older with acute or convalescent COVID-19.

The chain couples TRBV7-2 to TRBJ1-3, with D unresolved. The V gene's germline CDR1 is SGHTA and CDR2 FQGNSA. V was pared by 5 bases and J by 4 bases, with 15 bases between. The CDR3 is made up of 15 amino acids. This CDR3 is CASSPYRAGGNTIYF. The CDR3 DNA reads as TGTGCCAGCAGCCCCTACCGTGCAGGAGGAAACACCATATATTTT.

The chain joins TRBV6-5 to TRBJ1-2; D remains unclear. Per the germline V gene, CDR1 is MNHEY and CDR2 is SVGAGI. The CDR3 covers 14 residues. The germline V and J ends were trimmed by 4 bases and 4 bases, with 13 bases remaining between them. In nucleotides, the CDR3 is TGTGCCAGCAGTTTAGACAAGGCTCCCTATGGCTACACCTTC. Its protein product is CASSLDKAPYGYTF.

The chain combines TRBV6-6 with TRBJ1-3; TRBD1 might be the D (6 bases). V lost 6 bases to trimming and J lost 8 bases, with 11 bases between them. Germline V gene data show CDR1 as MNHNY and CDR2 as SVGAGI (reference sequence). The CDR3 is 12 amino acids. The CDR3 region has the DNA TGTGCCAGCAGCCCCAGGGGAGACACCATATATTTT. Translating it yields CASSPRGDTIYF.

V and J are TRBV5-1 and TRBJ2-3; 11 bases align to TRBD2. The CDR3 runs to 17 residues. Germline lookup yields CDR1 SGHRS and CDR2 YFSETQ. Unmatched junction bases numbered 8, after V lost 0 bases and J lost 5 bases. CDR3 amino acids: CASSLDRLAGGRDTQYF. CDR3 DNA sequence: TGCGCCAGCAGCTTGGATCGCCTAGCGGGGGGCAGAGATACGCAGTATTTT.

This chain links TRBV6-6 with TRBJ1-3; the D gene is possibly TRBD1 (5 bases). Between the trimmed V and J ends, which lost 5 bases and 0 bases, there was a span of 20 bases. This CDR3 region has 18 residues. Germline lookup yields CDR1 MNHNY and CDR2 SVGAGI (reference sequence). CDR3 loop: CASSRFNQGHLSGNTIYF. CDR3 sequence (DNA): TGTGCCAGCAGTCGTTTTAACCAGGGTCACCTCTCTGGAAACACCATATATTTT.

This chain's CDR3 is CASSFPTRSTEAFF. The CDR3 DNA sequence: TGTGCCAGCAGCTTTCCTACAAGGAGCACTGAAGCTTTCTTT. The chain combines TRBV11-2 with TRBJ1-1; D is unclear. Trimming took 3 bases from V and 4 from J, leaving 12 bases between them. The CDR3 totals 14 residues. Germline loops: CDR1 SGHAT, CDR2 FQNNGV.

The genes are TRBV7-8 and TRBJ1-1; D might be TRBD1 (5 bases). Germline CDR1 SGHVS, CDR2 FQNEAQ. The CDR3 runs 13 residues. V shed 5 bases and J shed 5 bases, with 12 bases lying between them. For the CDR3, the DNA is TGTGCCAGCAGCGCCGCCGGGGGGACTGAAGCTTTCTTT. This translates into CASSAAGGTEAFF.

V is TRBV19 and J is TRBJ2-1; D might be TRBD1 (6 bases). CDR3 size: 15 residues. Germline CDR1 and CDR2: LNHDA and SQIVND (reference sequence). V was clipped by 5 bases and J by 8 bases, with 19 bases between them. CDR3 bases: TGTGCCAGTAGTCGCGGACAGCCGAAGGCGGATGAGCAGTTCTTC. This gives the protein CASSRGQPKADEQFF.